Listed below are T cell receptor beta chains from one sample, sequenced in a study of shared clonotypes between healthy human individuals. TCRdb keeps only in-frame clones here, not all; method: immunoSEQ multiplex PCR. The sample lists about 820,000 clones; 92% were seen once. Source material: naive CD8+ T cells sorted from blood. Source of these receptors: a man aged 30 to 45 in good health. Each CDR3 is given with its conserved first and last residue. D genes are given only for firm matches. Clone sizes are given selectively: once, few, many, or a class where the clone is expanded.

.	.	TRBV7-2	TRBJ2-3	CASGQGGRSDTQYF	TGTGCCAGCGGCCAAGGAGGGAGATCAGATACGCAGTATTTT
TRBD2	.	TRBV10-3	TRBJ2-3	CAISDPGTRISGDTQYF	TGTGCCATCAGCGACCCCGGGACTAGGATTTCGGGAGATACGCAGTATTTT
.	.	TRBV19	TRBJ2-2	CASSITGLGTGELFF	TGTGCCAGTAGTATAACAGGGTTAGGCACCGGGGAGCTGTTTTTT
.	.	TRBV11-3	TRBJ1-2	CASSLERDTNYGYTF	TGTGCCAGCAGCTTAGAAAGGGATACTAACTATGGCTACACCTTC
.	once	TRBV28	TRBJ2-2	CASSYRALTGELFF	TGTGCCAGCAGTTACAGGGCTCTGACCGGGGAGCTGTTTTTT
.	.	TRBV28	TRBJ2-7	CASSLLASAYEQYF	TGTGCCAGCAGTTTGCTAGCGTCCGCCTACGAGCAGTACTTC
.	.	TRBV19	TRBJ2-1	CASTPAGSYNEQFF	TGTGCCAGTACCCCCGCGGGCTCCTACAATGAGCAGTTCTTC
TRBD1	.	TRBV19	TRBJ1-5	CASSMGQKDQPQHF	TGTGCCAGTAGTATGGGACAGAAGGATCAGCCCCAGCATTTT
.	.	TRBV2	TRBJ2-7	CASRGDYEQYF	TGTGCCAGCAGGGGGGACTACGAGCAGTACTTC
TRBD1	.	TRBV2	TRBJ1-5	CASSYDRGNQPQHF	TGTGCCAGCAGCTACGACAGGGGCAATCAGCCCCAGCATTTT
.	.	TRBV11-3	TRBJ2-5	CASSLDRETQYF	TGTGCCAGCAGCTTAGATAGGGAGACCCAGTACTTC
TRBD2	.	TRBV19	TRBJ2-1	CASSMVGGPVYEQFF	TGTGCCAGTAGTATGGTGGGAGGGCCGGTGTATGAGCAGTTCTTC
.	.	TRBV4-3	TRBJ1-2	CASSQDQVQAGYTF	TGCGCCAGCAGCCAAGATCAGGTACAGGCGGGATACACCTTC
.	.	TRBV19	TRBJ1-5	CASSIQGAQPQHF	TGTGCCAGTAGTATACAAGGGGCTCAGCCCCAGCATTTT
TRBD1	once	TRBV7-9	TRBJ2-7	CASSPMGTVYEQYF	TGTGCCAGCAGCCCTATGGGGACAGTATACGAGCAGTACTTC
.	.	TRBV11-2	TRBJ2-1	CASIRSLNNEQFF	TGTGCCAGCATCAGAAGCCTGAACAATGAGCAGTTCTTC
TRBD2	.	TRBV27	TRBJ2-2	CASSLRVPGLAGETGELFF	TGTGCCAGCAGTTTAAGAGTACCGGGACTAGCGGGAGAAACCGGGGAGCTGTTTTTT
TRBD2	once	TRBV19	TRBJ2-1	CASSIFSGQSYNEQFF	TGTGCCAGTAGTATTTTTAGCGGGCAATCCTACAATGAGCAGTTCTTC
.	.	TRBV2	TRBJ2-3	CASEAGSQGGTQYF	TGTGCCAGCGAGGCGGGATCCCAGGGGGGTACGCAGTATTTT
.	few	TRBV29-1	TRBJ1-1	CSVESNTEAFF	TGCAGCGTTGAGTCGAACACTGAAGCTTTCTTT
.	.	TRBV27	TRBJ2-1	CASSRWGEQFF	TGTGCCAGCAGCCGCTGGGGTGAGCAGTTCTTC
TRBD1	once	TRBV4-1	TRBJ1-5	CASSQDGTGENSNQPQHF	TGCGCCAGCAGCCAAGATGGGACAGGGGAAAATAGCAATCAGCCCCAGCATTTT
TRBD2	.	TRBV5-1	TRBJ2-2	CASGWPTSGGTGELFF	TGCGCCAGCGGCTGGCCAACTAGCGGTGGCACCGGGGAGCTGTTTTTT
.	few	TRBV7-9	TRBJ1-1	CANGSGGAEAFF	TGTGCCAACGGAAGTGGGGGGGCTGAAGCTTTCTTT
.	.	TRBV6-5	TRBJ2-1	CATVRVGLYNEQFF	TGTGCCACCGTGCGAGTCGGACTATACAATGAGCAGTTCTTC
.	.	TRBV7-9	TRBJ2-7	CASSPPTGSSYEQYF	TGTGCCAGCAGCCCGCCCACCGGTAGCTCCTACGAGCAGTACTTC
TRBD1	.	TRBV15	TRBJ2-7	CATSRGGDRNYEQYF	TGTGCCACCAGCAGAGGAGGGGACAGGAACTACGAGCAGTACTTC
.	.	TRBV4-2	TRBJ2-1	CASSQDSGLTKLF	TGTGCCAGCAGCCAAGATTCTGGGCTGACGAAGCTCTTC
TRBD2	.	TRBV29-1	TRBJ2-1	CSVGGRASGSYEQFF	TGCAGCGTTGGGGGAAGGGCTAGCGGGAGTTATGAGCAGTTCTTC
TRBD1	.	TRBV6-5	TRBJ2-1	CASSWTGENNEQFF	TGTGCCAGCAGTTGGACAGGGGAGAACAATGAGCAGTTCTTC
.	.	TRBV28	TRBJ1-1	CASSLGVATEAFF	TGTGCCAGCAGTCTTGGGGTGGCCACTGAAGCTTTCTTT
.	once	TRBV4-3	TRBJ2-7	CASSPTVTYEQYF	TGCGCCAGCAGCCCTACAGTTACCTACGAGCAGTACTTC
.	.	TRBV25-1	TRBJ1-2	CATSGGPLYGYTF	TGTGCCACTTCAGGAGGGCCCCTCTATGGCTACACCTTC
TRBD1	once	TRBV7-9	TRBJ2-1	CASRDRVIDEQFF	TGTGCCAGCAGGGACAGGGTAATAGATGAGCAGTTCTTC
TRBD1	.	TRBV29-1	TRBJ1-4	CSVVTTGGPNEKLFF	TGCAGCGTTGTTACTACAGGGGGGCCTAATGAAAAACTGTTTTTT
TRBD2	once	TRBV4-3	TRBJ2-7	CASSLFSSGAYEQYF	TGCGCCAGCAGCCTCTTCTCTAGCGGGGCCTACGAGCAGTACTTC
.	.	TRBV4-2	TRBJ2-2	CASSQNGELFF	TGTGCCAGCAGCCAAAATGGGGAGCTGTTTTTT
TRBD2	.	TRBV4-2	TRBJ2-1	CASSQAVAGGMSWSYNEQFF	TGTGCCAGCAGCCAAGCTGTGGCGGGAGGGATGTCTTGGTCCTACAATGAGCAGTTCTTC
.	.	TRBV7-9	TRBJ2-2	CASPSAAPIPGELFF	TGTGCCAGCCCTTCCGCCGCCCCGATCCCCGGGGAGCTGTTTTTT
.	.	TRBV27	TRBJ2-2	CASQQGSGELFF	TGTGCCAGCCAACAGGGTTCCGGGGAGCTGTTTTTT
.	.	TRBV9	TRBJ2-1	CASSVGQEQFF	TGTGCCAGCAGCGTCGGACAAGAGCAGTTCTTC
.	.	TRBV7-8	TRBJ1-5	CASSDDRRSLNQPQHF	TGTGCCAGCAGCGACGATAGGAGAAGCCTTAATCAGCCCCAGCATTTT
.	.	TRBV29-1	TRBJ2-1	CSVDESAGGEQFF	TGCAGCGTTGACGAGTCCGCTGGTGGTGAGCAGTTCTTC
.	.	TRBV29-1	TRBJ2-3	CSVEDVWAGKLTSTDTQYF	TGCAGCGTTGAAGATGTGTGGGCGGGGAAACTTACTAGCACAGATACGCAGTATTTT
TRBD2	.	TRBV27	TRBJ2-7	CASSYVGTSANYEQYF	TGTGCCAGCAGTTACGTAGGGACTAGCGCCAACTACGAGCAGTACTTC
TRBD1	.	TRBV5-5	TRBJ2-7	CASSARQGFSNEQYF	TGTGCCAGCAGCGCCCGACAGGGATTCAGCAACGAGCAGTACTTC
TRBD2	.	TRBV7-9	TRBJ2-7	CASRPSSGGSYEQYF	TGTGCCAGCAGACCTTCTAGCGGGGGTTCCTACGAGCAGTACTTC
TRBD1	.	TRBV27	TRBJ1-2	CASRDRGPLYGYTF	TGTGCCAGCCGGGACAGGGGGCCCCTCTATGGCTACACCTTC
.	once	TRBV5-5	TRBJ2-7	CASSYREIVLREQYF	TGTGCCAGCAGCTACCGAGAGATAGTCCTCAGGGAGCAGTACTTC